This entry describes one T cell receptor beta chain. The target antigen is unknown. The sample comes from a study of T cell responses to AZD1222 COVID-19 vaccine. Study-wide points: A mostly white British donor set with more females was recruited, and clonal diversity was possibly underestimated. Targeting of unmutated variant regions was reportedly seen in nearly half of spike-specific TCRs.

Germline-derived CDR1 and CDR2 are MNHNS and SASEGT. V shed 6 bases, J shed 6 bases, and the junction held 4 bases outside the gene matches. The CDR3 is 12 amino acids. Samples with a second dose at about 4 or about 12 weeks were pooled together. Profiled with immunoSEQ multiplex PCR; TCRdb holds only in-frame clones, not every one. The profile covers around 180,000 clones, with 90% to 95% appearing a single time and roughly 1.7% taken by the ten largest. V and J are TRBV6-1 and TRBJ1-2; 7 positions match TRBD1. The clonotype was recovered from an adult who received the AZD1222 COVID-19 vaccine. Specimen: peripheral blood, collected 28 days after the second AZD1222 dose. For the CDR3, the DNA is TGTGCCAGCAGGGACAGGAATCATGGCTACACCTTC. Residues: CASRDRNHGYTF.